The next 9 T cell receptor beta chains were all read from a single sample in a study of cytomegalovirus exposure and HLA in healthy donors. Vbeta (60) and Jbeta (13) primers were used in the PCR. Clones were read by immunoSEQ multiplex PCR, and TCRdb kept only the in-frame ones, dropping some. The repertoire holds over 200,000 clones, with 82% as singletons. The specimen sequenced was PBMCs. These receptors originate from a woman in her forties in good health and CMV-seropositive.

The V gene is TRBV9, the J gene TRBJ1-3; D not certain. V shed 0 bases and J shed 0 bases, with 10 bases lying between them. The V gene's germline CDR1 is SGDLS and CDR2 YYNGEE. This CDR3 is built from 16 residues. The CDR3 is CASSVVSGLSGNTIYF. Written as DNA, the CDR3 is TGTGCCAGCAGCGTAGTATCAGGCCTCTCTGGAAACACCATATATTTT.

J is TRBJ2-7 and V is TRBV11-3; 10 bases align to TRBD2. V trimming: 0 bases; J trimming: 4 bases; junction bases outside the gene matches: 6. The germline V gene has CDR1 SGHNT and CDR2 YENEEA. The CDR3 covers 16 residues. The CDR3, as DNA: TGTGCCAGCAGCTTAGATCTCGCTAGCGGGAGTTACGAGCAGTACTTC. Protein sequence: CASSLDLASGSYEQYF.

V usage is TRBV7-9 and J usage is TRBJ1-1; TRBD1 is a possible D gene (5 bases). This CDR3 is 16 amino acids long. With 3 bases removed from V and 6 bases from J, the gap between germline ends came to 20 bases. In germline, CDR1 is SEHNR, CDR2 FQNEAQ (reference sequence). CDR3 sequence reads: CASSFRVEGERSEAFF. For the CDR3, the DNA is TGTGCCAGCAGCTTCCGGGTGGAAGGGGAAAGGTCTGAAGCTTTCTTT.

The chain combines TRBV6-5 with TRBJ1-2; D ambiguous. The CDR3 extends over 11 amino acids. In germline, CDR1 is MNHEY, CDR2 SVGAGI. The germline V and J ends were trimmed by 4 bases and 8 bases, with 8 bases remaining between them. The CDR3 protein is CASSSQIGYTF. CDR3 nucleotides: TGTGCCAGCAGTTCGCAGATCGGCTACACCTTC.

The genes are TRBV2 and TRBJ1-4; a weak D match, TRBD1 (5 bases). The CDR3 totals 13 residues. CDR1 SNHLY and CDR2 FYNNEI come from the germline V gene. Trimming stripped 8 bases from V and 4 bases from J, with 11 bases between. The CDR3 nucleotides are TGTGCCAGCGACAGCCGCCGTAATGAAAAACTGTTTTTT. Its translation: CASDSRRNEKLFF.

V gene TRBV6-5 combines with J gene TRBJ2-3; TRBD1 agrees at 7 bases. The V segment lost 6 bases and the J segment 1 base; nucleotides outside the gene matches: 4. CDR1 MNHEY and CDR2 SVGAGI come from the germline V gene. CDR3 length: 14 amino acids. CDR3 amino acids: CASSDRVGTDTQYF. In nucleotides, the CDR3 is TGTGCCAGCAGCGACAGGGTGGGCACAGATACGCAGTATTTT.

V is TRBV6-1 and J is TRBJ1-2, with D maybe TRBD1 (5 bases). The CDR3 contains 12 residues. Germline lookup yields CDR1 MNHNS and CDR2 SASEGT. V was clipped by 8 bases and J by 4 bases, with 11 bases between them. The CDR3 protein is CASHRSPYGYTF. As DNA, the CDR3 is TGTGCCAGCCACAGGAGCCCCTATGGCTACACCTTC.

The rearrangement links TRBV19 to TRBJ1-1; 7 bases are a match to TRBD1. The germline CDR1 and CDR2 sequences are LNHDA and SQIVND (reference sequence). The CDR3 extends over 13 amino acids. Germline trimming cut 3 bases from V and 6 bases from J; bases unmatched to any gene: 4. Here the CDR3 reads CASSIDRVAEAFF. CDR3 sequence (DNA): TGTGCCAGTAGTATCGACAGGGTAGCTGAAGCTTTCTTT.

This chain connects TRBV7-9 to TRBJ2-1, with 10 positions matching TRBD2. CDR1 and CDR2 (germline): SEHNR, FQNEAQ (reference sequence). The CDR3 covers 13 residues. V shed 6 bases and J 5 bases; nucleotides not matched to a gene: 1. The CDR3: CASSTSGNNEQFF. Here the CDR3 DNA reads TGTGCCAGCAGTACTAGCGGGAACAATGAGCAGTTCTTC.